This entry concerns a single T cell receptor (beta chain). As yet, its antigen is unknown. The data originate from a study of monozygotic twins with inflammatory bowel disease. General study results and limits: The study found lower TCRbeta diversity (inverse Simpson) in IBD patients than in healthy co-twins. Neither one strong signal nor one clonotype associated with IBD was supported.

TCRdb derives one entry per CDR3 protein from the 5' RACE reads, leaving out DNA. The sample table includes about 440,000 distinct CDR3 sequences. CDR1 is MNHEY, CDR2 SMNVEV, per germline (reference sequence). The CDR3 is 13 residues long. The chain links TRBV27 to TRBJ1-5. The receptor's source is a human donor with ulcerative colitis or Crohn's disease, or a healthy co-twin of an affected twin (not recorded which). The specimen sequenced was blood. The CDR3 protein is CASSQRFNQPQHF.